These 23 T cell receptor beta chains came from one sample sequenced in a study of shared clonotypes between healthy human individuals. Only in-frame clones appear in the TCRdb table, and some are missing; sequencing was by immunoSEQ multiplex PCR. The profile shows 2 million to 2.5 million clones, 85% to 95% of them singletons. Input material: naive CD4+ T cells from PBMCs. The subset is: CD45RA+ positively selected. These TCRs come from a man between 18 and 29 years old in good health. Some clones in this sample may be carry-over from other donors' samples.

The J gene is TRBJ2-2, the V gene TRBV11-2, with D uncertain. The CDR3 is 15 amino acids. Germline V gives CDR1 SGHAT, CDR2 FQNNGV. Trimming cost V 0 bases and J 3 bases, with 8 bases left between them. The DNA for the CDR3 is TGTGCCAGCAGCTTAGATCCAAATTACACCGGGGAGCTGTTTTTT. Its protein is CASSLDPNYTGELFF.

With regard to this clone: Different DNA sequences within this sample yield the same CDR3. V usage is TRBV18 and J usage is TRBJ1-1; D is undetermined. The germline gives CDR1 KGHSH, CDR2 LQKENI. The CDR3 is 12 residues long. V was cut by 2 bases and J by 4 bases, with 5 bases left in between. CDR3 amino acids: CASSPGTTEAFF. The CDR3 nucleotides are TGTGCCAGCTCACCAGGTACCACTGAAGCTTTCTTT.

CDR3 region: CASSSPIRGGGSSTEAFF. The CDR3 DNA sequence: TGCGCCAGCAGCTCCCCGATTCGGGGGGGAGGTTCATCGACTGAAGCTTTCTTT. The rearrangement links TRBV5-1 to TRBJ1-1; TRBD1 is a possible D gene (5 bases). Looked up from germline, CDR1 is SGHRS and CDR2 is YFSETQ. This CDR3 contains 18 residues. V gave up 3 bases and J gave up 5 bases, with 26 bases separating them.

The rearrangement links TRBV6-5 to TRBJ2-1; D possibly corresponds to TRBD1 (5 bases). This CDR3 has 15 residues. Germline V gives CDR1 MNHEY, CDR2 SVGAGI. Trimming stripped 2 bases from V and 1 base from J, with 9 bases between. CDR3 region: CASSYRGISYNEQFF. The CDR3 DNA sequence: TGTGCCAGCAGTTACAGGGGCATTTCCTACAATGAGCAGTTCTTC.

To note about this clone: The sample contains more than one DNA sequence encoding this CDR3. This chain connects TRBV7-2 to TRBJ1-2, with D tentatively TRBD1 (6 bases). Germline-derived CDR1 and CDR2 are SGHTA and FQGNSA. The ends were cut back, 1 base at V and 4 bases at J, with 10 bases in the middle. The CDR3 is made up of 14 amino acids. CDR3 DNA sequence: TGTGCCAGCAGCTTAGGCAGGGGAGGCTATGGCTACACCTTC. Its translation: CASSLGRGGYGYTF.

This rearrangement joins TRBV11-2 to TRBJ2-2, with 7 bases identical to TRBD2. The CDR3 sequence is 14 residues long. Germline CDR1 is SGHAT and CDR2 is FQNNGV. Unmatched junction bases numbered 4, after V lost 2 bases and J lost 7 bases. In DNA, the CDR3 is TGTGCCAGCAGCTTAAGACTAGCCGTCGGGGAGCTGTTTTTT. The encoded protein is CASSLRLAVGELFF.

V and J are TRBV7-2 and TRBJ2-2, with D perhaps matching TRBD1 (5 bases). CDR1 SGHTA and CDR2 FQGNSA come from the germline V gene. The germline V and J ends were trimmed by 1 base and 4 bases, with 16 bases remaining between them. CDR3 size: 17 residues. CDR3 sequence: CASSLGVWGRTTGELFF. DNA of the CDR3: TGTGCCAGCAGCTTAGGGGTTTGGGGCAGAACCACCGGGGAGCTGTTTTTT.

The gene calls are TRBV5-1 and TRBJ1-2; the D is unclear. This CDR3 is 15 amino acids long. Per germline, CDR1 SGHRS and CDR2 YFSETQ. Trimming stripped 2 bases from V and 5 bases from J, with 16 bases between. CDR3 nucleotides: TGCGCCAGCAGCTTTGGTGGTGCAGACCAATATGGCTACACCTTC. Its protein is CASSFGGADQYGYTF.

The chain carries TRBV6-5 and TRBJ2-1; 9 bases match TRBD1. CDR1 MNHEY and CDR2 SVGAGI come from the germline V gene. The length of the CDR3 is 13 residues. V was pared by 6 bases and J by 7 bases, with 4 bases of the junction left unmatched. Here the CDR3 DNA reads TGTGCCAGCAGAGACAGGGGGTGGAATGAGCAGTTCTTC. Encoded protein: CASRDRGWNEQFF.

The chain couples TRBV27 to TRBJ2-2, with D perhaps assigned TRBD1 or TRBD2 (5 bases each). Looked up from germline, CDR1 is MNHEY and CDR2 is SMNVEV (reference sequence). There are 15 residues in the CDR3. The germline V and J ends were trimmed by 6 bases and 1 base, with 12 bases remaining between them. The CDR3 region has the DNA TGTGCCAGCAGACGGGGCTCCTTGAACACCGGGGAGCTGTTTTTT. This sequence encodes CASRRGSLNTGELFF.

For the CDR3, the DNA is TGTGCCAGCAGTTACCCCGGAGGCACCGGGGAGCTGTTTTTT. It specifies CASSYPGGTGELFF. The chain links TRBV6-6 to TRBJ2-2, with TRBD2 as a possible D gene (5 bases). V dropped 2 bases and J dropped 4 bases, with 8 bases sitting between them. The CDR3 loop spans 14 amino acids. CDR1 and CDR2 from the germline V gene are MNHNY and SVGAGI (reference sequence).

With regard to this clone: This specimen includes other DNA sequences encoding the same CDR3. This rearrangement joins TRBV28 to TRBJ1-5, with 9 bases that match TRBD1. The CDR3 is 15 residues long. Trimming removed 4 bases from V and 4 bases from J; junction bases left unmatched: 5. Per the germline V gene, CDR1 is MDHEN and CDR2 is SYDVKM. Here the CDR3 DNA reads TGTGCCAGCAGTTCCCCGGGACAGGGAAATCAGCCCCAGCATTTT. It translates to CASSSPGQGNQPQHF.

The rearrangement links TRBV5-1 to TRBJ2-2; D is ambiguous. The CDR3 runs 16 residues. Per germline, CDR1 SGHRS and CDR2 YFSETQ. Deletions cut 1 base from V and 5 bases from J, with 15 bases between. The DNA of the CDR3 is TGCGCCAGCAGCTTGTTGATTGGTAGGGTTACCGGGGAGCTGTTTTTT. This gives the protein CASSLLIGRVTGELFF.

Details on this clone: The same CDR3 arises from other DNA sequences in this sample as well. V gene TRBV18 combines with J gene TRBJ2-1; TRBD1 matches 10 bases. The CDR3 has 15 amino acids. Germline values: CDR1 KGHSH, CDR2 LQKENI. With V trimmed by 2 bases and J by 2 bases, 0 bases remained unmatched. The CDR3 sequence: CASSPGQGAYNEQFF. CDR3 sequence (DNA): TGTGCCAGCTCACCAGGACAGGGGGCCTACAATGAGCAGTTCTTC.

The chain has TRBV5-1 and TRBJ2-3; D gene unclear. V was shortened by 0 bases and J by 4 bases, with 9 bases between the two germline ends. This CDR3 contains 14 residues. The V gene's germline CDR1 is SGHRS and CDR2 YFSETQ. As DNA, the CDR3 is TGCGCCAGCAGCTTGGAACCGTCGTCAGATACGCAGTATTTT. Its protein product is CASSLEPSSDTQYF. Full variable domain (remainder filled in from reference TRBV5-1 and TRBJ2-3): KAGVTQTPRYLIKTRGQQVTLSCSPISGHRSVSWYQQTPGQGLQFLFEYFSETQRNKGNFPGRFSGRQFSNSRSEMNVSTLELGDSALYLCASSLEPSSDTQYFGPGTRLTVL.

This clone was counted only a few times. This rearrangement joins TRBV27 to TRBJ1-1; no clear D gene. Germline loops: CDR1 MNHEY, CDR2 SMNVEV (reference sequence). This CDR3 is built from 13 residues. Trimming took off 2 bases at V and 4 bases at J, with 8 bases between the two ends. The CDR3 DNA is TGTGCCAGCAGTTTAGACCCCATCACTGAAGCTTTCTTT. Amino acid sequence: CASSLDPITEAFF.

V usage is TRBV27 and J usage is TRBJ1-5; possible D gene TRBD1, 5 bases. V lost 3 bases and J lost 5, with 8 bases in between. The CDR3 sequence is 13 residues long. The germline V gene has CDR1 MNHEY and CDR2 SMNVEV (reference sequence). As DNA, the CDR3 is TGTGCCAGCAGTTTTTCAGGGTATCAGCCCCAGCATTTT. It codes for CASSFSGYQPQHF.

The genes are TRBV28 and TRBJ2-1; weak D call: TRBD2 (6 bases). Germline CDR1 MDHEN, CDR2 SYDVKM. The CDR3 contains 13 residues. The V and J ends lost 9 bases and 7 bases respectively, with 16 bases between them. The DNA of the CDR3 is TGTGCCAGTGGGGCGGGATTAAAGAATGAGCAGTTCTTC. Protein product: CASGAGLKNEQFF.

This rearrangement joins TRBV7-2 to TRBJ2-5; D not resolved. This CDR3 is 13 amino acids long. In germline, CDR1 is SGHTA, CDR2 FQGNSA. V was trimmed by 5 bases and J by 3 bases, leaving 10 bases between them. The CDR3 here is CASSRAHKETQYF. The CDR3 DNA is TGTGCCAGCAGCCGGGCACATAAAGAGACCCAGTACTTC.

The genes are TRBV6-6 and TRBJ2-3; D is ambiguous. V shed 6 bases and J shed 7 bases, with 11 bases lying between them. CDR1 MNHNY and CDR2 SVGAGI come from the germline V gene (reference sequence). This CDR3 is built from 12 residues. The CDR3 loop reads CASRPMGNTQYF. CDR3 DNA sequence: TGTGCCAGCAGACCTATGGGCAATACGCAGTATTTT.

The chain recombines TRBV29-1 with TRBJ1-2, with 8 positions matching TRBD1. This CDR3 spans 16 amino acids. Germline loops: CDR1 SQVTM, CDR2 ANQGSEA. J was trimmed by 4 bases and V by 7 bases; bases with no gene match: 17. The CDR3 DNA sequence: TGCAGCGCCGACCGGAGACAGGGGCAGGTAGCCTATGGCTACACCTTC. Translation gives CSADRRQGQVAYGYTF.

The chain carries TRBV7-8 and TRBJ2-7; D is undetermined. CDR3 length: 14 amino acids. V gave up 2 bases and J gave up 4 bases, with 12 bases separating them. Germline loops: CDR1 SGHVS, CDR2 FQNEAQ. The chain's CDR3 is CASSLQDVGYEQYF. CDR3 nucleotides: TGTGCCAGCAGCTTACAAGACGTCGGTTACGAGCAGTACTTC.

The chain is built from TRBV19 and TRBJ2-5; the D gene could be TRBD1 or TRBD2 (5 bases each). Germline V gene data show CDR1 as LNHDA and CDR2 as SQIVND (reference sequence). This CDR3 comprises 14 residues. The V gene lost 5 bases and the J gene lost 5 bases, with 15 bases spanning the gap. The DNA for the CDR3 is TGTGCCAGTAGTCCCCGGGCCTGGGGGGAGACCCAGTACTTC. Protein: CASSPRAWGETQYF. Full variable domain (rest looked up from reference TRBV19 and TRBJ2-5): DGGITQSPKYLFRKEGQNVTLSCEQNLNHDAMYWYRQDPGQGLRLIYYSQIVNDFQKGDIAEGYSVSREKKESFPLTVTSAQKNPTAFYLCASSPRAWGETQYFGPGTRLLVL.